Following are 23 T cell receptor beta chains from one sample sequenced in a study of identical twins. TCRdb reprocessed the 5' RACE reads with MiXCR, giving one entry per CDR3 protein. Of 120,000 to 150,000 distinct CDR3 sequences in the sample, under 4.5% were seen once. The sequenced material came from memory T cells sorted from blood. Receptors originate from a man aged 18 to 30 in good health.

This clonotype appeared many times. The gene calls are TRBV19 and TRBJ2-1, with D maybe TRBD2 (6 bases). The V gene lost 5 bases and the J gene lost 8 bases, with 16 bases spanning the gap. Per the germline V gene, CDR1 is LNHDA and CDR2 is SQIVND (reference sequence). This CDR3 is 14 amino acids long. For the CDR3, the DNA is TGTGCCAGTAGTCACGGGAGCCCTCCCCATGAGCAGTTCTTC. Protein product: CASSHGSPPHEQFF.

The sample holds many counts of this clonotype. The V call is TRBV6-2 or TRBV6-3, the J call TRBJ2-2; TRBD1 or TRBD2 may be the D gene (5 bases each). CDR1 and CDR2 from the germline V gene are MNHEY and SVGEGT. CDR3 length: 12 amino acids. V lost 8 bases to trimming and J lost 5 bases, with 9 bases between them. CDR3 DNA: TGTGCCAGCCAGGGCGGGACCGGGGAGCTGTTTTTT. Protein: CASQGGTGELFF.

The genes are TRBV30 and TRBJ2-7; TRBD2 aligns across 11 bases. This CDR3 has 17 amino acids. In germline, CDR1 is GTSNPN, CDR2 SVGIG (reference sequence). The V gene end was trimmed by 1 base and the J gene end by 5 bases; junction bases not matched to a gene: 13. The CDR3 is CAWSGVVAGGPSDEQYV. Written as DNA, the CDR3 is TGTGCCTGGAGTGGAGTTGTAGCGGGAGGGCCAAGCGACGAGCAGTACGTC.

This clonotype was seen at least ten times. The chain joins TRBV7-2 to TRBJ2-7; 9 bases agree with TRBD2. The germline gives CDR1 SGHTA, CDR2 FQGNSA. V shed 3 bases and J 2 bases; nucleotides not matched to a gene: 5. The CDR3 consists of 15 residues. CDR3: CASSFGGRAAYEQYF. The DNA for the CDR3 is TGTGCCAGCAGCTTTGGCGGGAGGGCCGCCTACGAGCAGTACTTC.

This clonotype was seen ten or more times. This CDR3 reads CASSLRRVSPLHF. The DNA for the CDR3 is TGTGCCAGCAGCTTACGTCGGGTTTCACCCCTCCACTTT. The chain links TRBV7-2 to TRBJ1-6; the D is unclear. This CDR3 has 13 amino acids. Trimming shortened V by 2 bases and J by 9 bases, and 8 bases separated the two germline ends. Germline V gene lookup returns CDR1 SGHTA and CDR2 FQGNSA.

This clonotype has a count of ten or more. The chain joins TRBV30 to TRBJ2-5; no firm D call. CDR1 and CDR2 from the germline V gene are GTSNPN and SVGIG (reference sequence). V lost 4 bases to trimming and J lost 2 bases, with 11 bases between them. CDR3 length equals 13 residues. The CDR3: CAWNRLAQETQYF. CDR3 coding DNA: TGTGCCTGGAATCGGTTGGCACAAGAGACCCAGTACTTC.

This clonotype has at least ten counts. The V gene is TRBV19, the J gene TRBJ2-1; 8 bases line up with TRBD2. The CDR3 is 12 residues long. Germline V gives CDR1 LNHDA, CDR2 SQIVND (reference sequence). The junction had 8 bases not matched to a gene; V was cut back by 6 bases and J by 13 bases. As DNA, the CDR3 is TGTGCCAGTAGCCCTTTCGGGGGGGGACAGTTCTTC. It codes for CASSPFGGGQFF.

The table lists this clonotype with many counts. This chain uses TRBV24-1 with TRBJ2-1; 7 bases line up with TRBD2. Germline V gene lookup returns CDR1 KGHDR and CDR2 SFDVKD. The CDR3 length is 15 residues. V dropped 4 bases and J dropped 0; count of bases not matched to a gene: 2. As DNA, the CDR3 is TGTGCCACCAGTGACCGCGGGAGCTCCTACAATGAGCAGTTCTTC. As protein: CATSDRGSSYNEQFF.

This clonotype was counted at least ten times. The chain couples TRBV28 to TRBJ2-7; D may be TRBD1 (5 bases). Germline V lookup: CDR1 MDHEN, CDR2 SYDVKM. The CDR3 has 14 residues. Trimming shortened V by 6 bases and J by 1 base, and 13 bases separated the two germline ends. CDR3 sequence (DNA): TGTGCCAGCAGCCCCCCCGACAGATCCTACGAGCAGTACTTC. It translates to CASSPPDRSYEQYF.

In this sample, this clonotype turned up many times. This chain joins TRBV6-2 or TRBV6-3 and TRBJ2-3; D not certain. Germline V gives CDR1 MNHEY, CDR2 SVGEGT. V gave up 6 bases and J gave up 4 bases, with 5 bases separating them. The length of the CDR3 is 11 residues. CDR3 residues: CASSRPDTQYF. CDR3 coding DNA: TGTGCCAGCAGCAGGCCAGATACGCAGTATTTT.

This clonotype occurred many times. The chain links TRBV11-2 to TRBJ2-2; 8 positions agree with TRBD2. The germline V gene has CDR1 SGHAT and CDR2 FQNNGV. CDR3 length: 15 residues. J gave up 5 bases and V 0 bases, and 2 bases lay outside the gene matches. The CDR3 loop is CASSLEASGTGELFF. CDR3 coding DNA: TGTGCCAGCAGCTTAGAGGCTAGCGGGACCGGGGAGCTGTTTTTT.

A single count supports this clonotype. This could be a read error, since a much larger clone is one nucleotide away. The CDR3 carries no conserved terminal phenylalanine or tryptophan, so it likely arises from a read error. The chain recombines TRBV18 with TRBJ1-2, with no clear D. In germline, CDR1 is KGHSH, CDR2 LQKENI. The V end lost 3 bases, the J end lost 2 bases, and 10 bases lay between the germline ends. The CDR3 spans 14 residues. CDR3 in DNA: TGTGCCAGCTCACCGGGAGTGGGGAACTATGGCTACACCTGC. Its translation is CASSPGVGNYGYTC.

This clonotype was detected many times. The chain uses TRBV6-1 and TRBJ2-2; 9 nucleotides match TRBD1. The V gene's germline CDR1 is MNHNS and CDR2 SASEGT. V lost 7 bases to trimming and J lost 3 bases; unmatched junction nucleotides: 6. This CDR3 is 15 amino acids long. The CDR3 is CASTLQGAYTGELFF. The CDR3 DNA follows: TGTGCCAGCACCCTACAGGGGGCGTACACCGGGGAGCTGTTTTTT.

This clonotype appeared many times. The chain recombines TRBV2 with TRBJ2-2; 9 nucleotides agree with TRBD2. V shed 6 bases, J shed 6 bases, and the junction held 14 bases outside the gene matches. CDR1 SNHLY and CDR2 FYNNEI come from the germline V gene. The CDR3 totals 17 residues. CDR3 in amino acids: CASSAHPGLASPGELFF. CDR3 DNA: TGTGCCAGCAGCGCTCATCCGGGACTAGCATCCCCCGGGGAGCTGTTTTTT.

The sample holds many counts of this clonotype. The rearrangement links TRBV28 to TRBJ2-7; TRBD1 aligns across 8 bases. V dropped 5 bases and J dropped 2; count of bases not matched to a gene: 8. The CDR3 covers 15 residues. Per germline, CDR1 MDHEN and CDR2 SYDVKM. Here the CDR3 reads CASSDPGGNTYEQYF. The CDR3 DNA sequence: TGTGCCAGCAGTGACCCAGGGGGCAACACCTACGAGCAGTACTTC.

This clonotype was seen ten or more times. The chain employs TRBV4-3 and TRBJ2-1, with 10 bases identical to TRBD1. The CDR3 totals 16 residues. J gave up 5 bases and V 4 bases, and 8 bases lay outside the gene matches. From germline, CDR1 is LGHNA and CDR2 YSLEER. DNA for the CDR3: TGCGCCAGCAGCCCTCGAGGACAGGGGGTTAACAATGAGCAGTTCTTC. Translation gives CASSPRGQGVNNEQFF.

This clonotype was recorded many times. This rearrangement joins TRBV4-1 to TRBJ2-3; TRBD2 agrees at 11 bases. The V gene end was trimmed by 1 base and the J gene end by 4 bases; junction bases not matched to a gene: 4. Germline loops: CDR1 MGHRA, CDR2 YSYEKL. This CDR3 is built from 16 residues. CDR3 residues: CASSQVLAGVSDTQYF. The CDR3 bases are TGCGCCAGCAGCCAAGTACTAGCGGGAGTTTCAGATACGCAGTATTTT.

On this clonotype: At one boundary the junction diverges from the germline segment, which might be a read error. The chain is built from TRBV24-1 and TRBJ2-2, with a possible D match to TRBD2 (5 bases). The CDR3 has 15 residues. Germline V lookup: CDR1 KGHDR, CDR2 SFDVKD. In DNA form, the CDR3 reads TGTGCCACCAGTGATTTGGGGCCAAACACCGGGGAGCGGTTTTTT. Protein sequence: CATSDLGPNTGERFF.

The rearrangement uses TRBV11-3 and TRBJ2-2; no clear D. CDR1 and CDR2 (germline): SGHNT, YENEEA. The CDR3 loop spans 14 amino acids. V dropped 5 bases and J dropped 4 bases, with 11 bases sitting between them. The CDR3 loop is CASSPIRGTGELFF. The CDR3 DNA reads as TGTGCCAGCAGCCCCATTAGAGGCACCGGGGAGCTGTTTTTT.

This clonotype was detected only a few times. This chain connects TRBV10-3 to TRBJ2-7; 7 nucleotides align to TRBD1. The CDR3 covers 16 residues. With V trimmed by 3 bases and J by 0 bases, 8 bases remained unmatched. Germline V gives CDR1 ENHRY, CDR2 SYGVKD. CDR3 sequence (DNA): TGTGCCATCAGTGATCCCGGGACAGCCAGCTCCTACGAGCAGTACTTC. It encodes CAISDPGTASSYEQYF.

This clonotype was found a few times. This chain joins TRBV6-1 and TRBJ1-2; TRBD1 matches 10 bases. Trimming cost V 8 bases and J 4 bases; bases outside gene matches: 7. The germline V gene encodes CDR1 MNHNS and CDR2 SASEGT. CDR3 length equals 14 residues. The DNA for the CDR3 is TGTGCCAGCGCCACCGGGACAGGGGTCTATGGCTACACCTTC. Residues: CASATGTGVYGYTF.

There are many counts of this clonotype. J is TRBJ1-6 and V is TRBV12-3 or TRBV12-4, with D perhaps TRBD1 (5 bases). V lost 3 bases and J 7 bases, leaving 10 bases between the germline ends. The CDR3 runs 14 residues. CDR3 residues: CASSLGPQNSPLHF. The CDR3 bases are TGTGCCAGCAGTTTGGGGCCCCAAAATTCACCCCTCCACTTT.

This clonotype was detected many times. The rearrangement uses TRBV5-1 and TRBJ2-2; no clear D gene. Germline CDR1 and CDR2: SGHRS and YFSETQ. Trimming shortened V by 0 bases and J by 1 base, and 10 bases separated the two germline ends. This CDR3 has 16 amino acids. Here the CDR3 reads CASSLVSGGNTGELFF. The CDR3 region has the DNA TGCGCCAGCAGCTTGGTCTCGGGCGGGAACACCGGGGAGCTGTTTTTT.